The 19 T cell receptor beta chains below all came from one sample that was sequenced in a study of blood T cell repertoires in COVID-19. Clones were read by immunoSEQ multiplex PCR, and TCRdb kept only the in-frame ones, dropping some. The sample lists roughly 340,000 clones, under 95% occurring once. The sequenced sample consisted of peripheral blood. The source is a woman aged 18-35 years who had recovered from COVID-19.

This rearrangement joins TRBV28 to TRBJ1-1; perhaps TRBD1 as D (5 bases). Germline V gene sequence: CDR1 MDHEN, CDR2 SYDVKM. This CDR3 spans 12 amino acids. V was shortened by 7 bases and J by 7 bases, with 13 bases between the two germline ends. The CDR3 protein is CASTTVRSEAFF. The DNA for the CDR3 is TGTGCCAGCACGACAGTTCGGAGTGAAGCTTTCTTT. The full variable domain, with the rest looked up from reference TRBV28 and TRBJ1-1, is DVKVTQSSRYLVKRTGEKVFLECVQDMDHENMFWYRQDPGLGLRLIYFSYDVKMKEKGDIPEGYSVSREKKERFSLILESASTNQTSMYLCASTTVRSEAFFGQGTRLTVV.

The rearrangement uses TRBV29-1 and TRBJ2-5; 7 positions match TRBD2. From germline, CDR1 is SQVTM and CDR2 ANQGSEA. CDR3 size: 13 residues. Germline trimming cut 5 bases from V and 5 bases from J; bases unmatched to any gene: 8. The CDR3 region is CSVRPQGGETQYF. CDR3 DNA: TGCAGCGTTCGACCCCAGGGAGGGGAGACCCAGTACTTC.

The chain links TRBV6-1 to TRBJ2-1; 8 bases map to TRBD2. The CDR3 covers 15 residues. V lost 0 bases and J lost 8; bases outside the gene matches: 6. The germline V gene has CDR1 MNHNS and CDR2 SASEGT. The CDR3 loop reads CASSEATSGGHEQFF. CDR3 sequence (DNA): TGTGCCAGCAGTGAAGCTACTAGCGGTGGGCATGAGCAGTTCTTC.

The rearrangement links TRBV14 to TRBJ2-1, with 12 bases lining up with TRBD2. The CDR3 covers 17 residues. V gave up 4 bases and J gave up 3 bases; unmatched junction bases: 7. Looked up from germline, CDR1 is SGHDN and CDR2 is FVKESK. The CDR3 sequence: CASSPHATSGSYNEQFF. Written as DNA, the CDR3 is TGTGCCAGCAGCCCTCATGCGACTAGCGGGAGCTACAATGAGCAGTTCTTC.

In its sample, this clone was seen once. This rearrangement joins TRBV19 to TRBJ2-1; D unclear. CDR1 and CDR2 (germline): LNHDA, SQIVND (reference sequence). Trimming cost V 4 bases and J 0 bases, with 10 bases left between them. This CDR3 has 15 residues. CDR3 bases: TGTGCCAGTAGTACCGCCCCGAGCTCCTACAATGAGCAGTTCTTC. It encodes CASSTAPSSYNEQFF.

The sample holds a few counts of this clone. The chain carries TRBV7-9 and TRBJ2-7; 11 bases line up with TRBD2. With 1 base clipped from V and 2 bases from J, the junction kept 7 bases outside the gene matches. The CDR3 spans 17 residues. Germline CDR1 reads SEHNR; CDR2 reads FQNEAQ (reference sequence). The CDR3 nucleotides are TGTGCCAGCAGCTTAGTAGCGGGAGGGATTCGCCCCTACGAGCAGTACGTC. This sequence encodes CASSLVAGGIRPYEQYV.

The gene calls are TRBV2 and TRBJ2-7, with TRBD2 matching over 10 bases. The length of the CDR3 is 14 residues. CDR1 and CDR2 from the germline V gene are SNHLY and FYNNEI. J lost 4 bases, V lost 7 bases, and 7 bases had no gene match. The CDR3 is CASNRLAGPYEQYV. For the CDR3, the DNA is TGTGCCAGCAATAGACTAGCGGGCCCTTACGAGCAGTACGTC.

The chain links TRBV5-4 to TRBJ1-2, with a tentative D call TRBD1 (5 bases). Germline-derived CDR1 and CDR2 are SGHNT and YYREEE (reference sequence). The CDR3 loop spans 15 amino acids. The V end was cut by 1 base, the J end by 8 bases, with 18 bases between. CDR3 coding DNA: TGTGCCAGCAGCTTGAGTAACAGGCTACCGCAGGGCTACACCTTC. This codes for CASSLSNRLPQGYTF.

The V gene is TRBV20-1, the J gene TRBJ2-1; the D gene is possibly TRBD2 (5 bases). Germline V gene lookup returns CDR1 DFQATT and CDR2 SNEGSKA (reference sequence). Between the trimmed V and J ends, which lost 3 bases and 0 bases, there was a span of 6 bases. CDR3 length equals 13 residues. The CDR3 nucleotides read TGCAGTGCTAGTACTAGCTCCTACAATGAGCAGTTCTTC. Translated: CSASTSSYNEQFF.

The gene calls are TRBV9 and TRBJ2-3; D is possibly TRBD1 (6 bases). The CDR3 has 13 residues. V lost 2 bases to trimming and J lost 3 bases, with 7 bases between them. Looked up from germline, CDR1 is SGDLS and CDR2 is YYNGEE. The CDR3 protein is CASSVGATDTQYF. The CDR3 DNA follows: TGTGCCAGCAGCGTGGGGGCTACAGATACGCAGTATTTT.

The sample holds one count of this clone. The CDR3 DNA sequence: TGTGCCTGGAGTGAGAGACAGGGGGAGGGCTACACCTTC. Translated: CAWSERQGEGYTF. V gene TRBV30 combines with J gene TRBJ1-2; 9 nucleotides line up with TRBD1. The germline V gene encodes CDR1 GTSNPN and CDR2 SVGIG (reference sequence). After removal of 1 base from V and 8 bases from J, the junction contained 5 bases not matched to a gene. The CDR3 runs 13 residues. Combining the CDR3 with reference TRBV30 and TRBJ1-2 gives the whole variable domain SQTIHQWPATLVQPVGSPLSLECTVEGTSNPNLYWYRQAAGRGLQLLFYSVGIGQISSEVPQNLSASRPQDRQFILSSKKLLLSDSGFYLCAWSERQGEGYTFGSGTRLTVV.

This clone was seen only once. The CDR3 here is CASSWLPGSNQPQHF. The CDR3 DNA is TGTGCCAGCAGCTGGCTGCCAGGCAGCAATCAGCCCCAGCATTTT. This rearrangement joins TRBV5-5 to TRBJ1-5; D gene ambiguous. V shed 3 bases and J shed 1 base, with 11 bases lying between them. This CDR3 is built from 15 residues. Germline assignment: CDR1 SGHKS and CDR2 YYEKEE (reference sequence).

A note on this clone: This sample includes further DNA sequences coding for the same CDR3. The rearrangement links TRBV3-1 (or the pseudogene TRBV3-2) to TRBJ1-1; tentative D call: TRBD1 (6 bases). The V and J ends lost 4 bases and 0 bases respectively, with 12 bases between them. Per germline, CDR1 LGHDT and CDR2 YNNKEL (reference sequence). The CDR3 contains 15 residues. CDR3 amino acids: CASSRGHLMNTEAFF. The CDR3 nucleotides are TGTGCCAGCAGCCGGGGACATCTGATGAACACTGAAGCTTTCTTT.

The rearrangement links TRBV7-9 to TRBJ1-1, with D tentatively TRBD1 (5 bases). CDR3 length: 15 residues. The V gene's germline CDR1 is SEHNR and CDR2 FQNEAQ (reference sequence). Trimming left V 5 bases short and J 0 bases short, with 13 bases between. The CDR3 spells CASSIGASVNTEAFF. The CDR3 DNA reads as TGTGCCAGCAGCATAGGGGCTTCGGTGAACACTGAAGCTTTCTTT. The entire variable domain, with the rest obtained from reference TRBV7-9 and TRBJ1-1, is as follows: DTGVSQNPRHKITKRGQNVTFRCDPISEHNRLYWYRQTLGQGPEFLTYFQNEAQLEKSRLLSDRFSAERPKGSFSTLEIQRTEQGDSAMYLCASSIGASVNTEAFFGQGTRLTVV.

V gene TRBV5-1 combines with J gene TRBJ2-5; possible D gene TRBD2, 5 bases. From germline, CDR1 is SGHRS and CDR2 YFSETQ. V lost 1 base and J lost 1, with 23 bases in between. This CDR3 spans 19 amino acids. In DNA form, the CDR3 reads TGCGCCAGCAGCTTGCGAGATTCTTCTAGCCTCCCCCTCCAAGAGACCCAGTACTTC. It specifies CASSLRDSSSLPLQETQYF.

DNA for the CDR3: TGTGCCAGCAGCTTGGGCAGGGTGTTTGAAAAACTGTTTTTT. It specifies CASSLGRVFEKLFF. The chain combines TRBV5-6 with TRBJ1-4; TRBD1 might be the D (5 bases). The CDR3 is made up of 14 amino acids. CDR1 is SGHDT, CDR2 YYEEEE, per germline. V lost 0 bases and J lost 7, with 10 bases in between.

CDR3: CASGRTGGTGNQPQHF. CDR3 DNA: TGTGCTAGTGGAAGGACAGGGGGTACAGGGAATCAGCCCCAGCATTTT. V usage is TRBV12-5 and J usage is TRBJ1-5; TRBD1 matches 10 bases. V gave up 6 bases and J gave up 4 bases; unmatched junction bases: 9. The length of the CDR3 is 16 residues. Per the germline V gene, CDR1 is LGHNT and CDR2 is FRNRAP.

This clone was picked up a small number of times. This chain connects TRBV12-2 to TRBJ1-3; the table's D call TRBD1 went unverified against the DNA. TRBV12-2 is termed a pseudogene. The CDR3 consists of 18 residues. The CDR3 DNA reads TGTGCAAGTCGCTTAGTTTCCGTCAGGGCAAACTCTGGAAACACCATATATTTT. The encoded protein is CASRLVSVRANSGNTIYF.

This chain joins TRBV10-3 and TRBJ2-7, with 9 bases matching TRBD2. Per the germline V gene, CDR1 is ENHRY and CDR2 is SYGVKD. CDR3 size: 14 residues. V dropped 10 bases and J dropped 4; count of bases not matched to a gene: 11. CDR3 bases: TGTGCCACCGCCGCGAGTAGCGGGAGTTACGAGCAGTACGTC. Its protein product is CATAASSGSYEQYV.